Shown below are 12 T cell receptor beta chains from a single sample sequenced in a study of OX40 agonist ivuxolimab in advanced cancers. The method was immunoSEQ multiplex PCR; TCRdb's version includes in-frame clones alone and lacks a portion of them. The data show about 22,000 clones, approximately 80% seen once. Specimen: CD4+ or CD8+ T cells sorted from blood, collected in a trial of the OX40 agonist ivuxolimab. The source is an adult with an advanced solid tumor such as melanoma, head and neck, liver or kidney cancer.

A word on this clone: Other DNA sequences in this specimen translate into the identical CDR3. The CDR3 bases are TGTGCCAGCAGCTTAGTCGGGGGCAGCTACGAGCAGTACTTC. As protein: CASSLVGGSYEQYF. V gene TRBV7-8 combines with J gene TRBJ2-7, with D possibly being TRBD1 or TRBD2 (6 bases each). The germline V gene encodes CDR1 SGHVS and CDR2 FQNEAQ. The V and J ends lost 1 base and 3 bases respectively, with 10 bases between them. The CDR3 length is 14 residues.

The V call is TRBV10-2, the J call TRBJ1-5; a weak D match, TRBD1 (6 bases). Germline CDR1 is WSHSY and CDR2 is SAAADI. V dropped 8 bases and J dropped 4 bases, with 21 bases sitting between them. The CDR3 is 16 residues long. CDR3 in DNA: TGCGCCAGCTCAGTGGACGACAGGCGGCTGAATCAGCCCCAGCATTTT. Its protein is CASSVDDRRLNQPQHF.

Here the CDR3 DNA reads TGTGCCAGCAGCTGGATGACAGAAAATAATTCACCCCTCCACTTT. Protein: CASSWMTENNSPLHF. V usage is TRBV5-6 and J usage is TRBJ1-6; D is possibly TRBD1 (5 bases). The CDR3 has 15 residues. The germline CDR1 and CDR2 sequences are SGHDT and YYEEEE. Trimming removed 3 bases at V and 5 bases at J, with 12 bases between.

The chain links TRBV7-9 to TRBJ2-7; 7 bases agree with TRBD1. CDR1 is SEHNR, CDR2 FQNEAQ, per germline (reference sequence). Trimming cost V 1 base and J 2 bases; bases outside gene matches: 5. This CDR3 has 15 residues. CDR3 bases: TGTGCCAGCAGCTTAGAATACAGGGGAACCTACGAGCAGTACTTC. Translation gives CASSLEYRGTYEQYF.

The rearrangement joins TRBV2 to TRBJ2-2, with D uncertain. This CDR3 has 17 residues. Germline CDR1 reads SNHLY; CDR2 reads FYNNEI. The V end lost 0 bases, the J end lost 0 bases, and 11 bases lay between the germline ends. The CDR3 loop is CASSEAGDRTNTGELFF. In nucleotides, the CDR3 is TGTGCCAGCAGTGAAGCGGGCGATCGAACGAACACCGGGGAGCTGTTTTTT. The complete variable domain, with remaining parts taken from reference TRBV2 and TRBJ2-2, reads EPEVTQTPSHQVTQMGQEVILRCVPISNHLYFYWYRQILGQKVEFLVSFYNNEISEKSEIFDDQFSVERPDGSNFTLKIRSTKLEDSAMYFCASSEAGDRTNTGELFFGEGSRLTVL.

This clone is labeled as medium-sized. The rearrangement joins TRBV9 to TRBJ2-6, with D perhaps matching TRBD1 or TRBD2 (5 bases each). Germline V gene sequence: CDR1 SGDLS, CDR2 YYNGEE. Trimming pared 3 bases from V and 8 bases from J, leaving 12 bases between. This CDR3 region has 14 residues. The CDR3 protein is CASSARDLTNVLTF. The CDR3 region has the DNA TGTGCCAGCAGCGCCCGGGACCTTACCAACGTCCTGACTTTC. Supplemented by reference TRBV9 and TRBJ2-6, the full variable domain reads DSGVTQTPKHLITATGQRVTLRCSPRSGDLSVYWYQQSLDQGLQFLIQYYNGEERAKGNILERFSAQQFPDLHSELNLSSLELGDSALYFCASSARDLTNVLTFGAGSRLTVL.

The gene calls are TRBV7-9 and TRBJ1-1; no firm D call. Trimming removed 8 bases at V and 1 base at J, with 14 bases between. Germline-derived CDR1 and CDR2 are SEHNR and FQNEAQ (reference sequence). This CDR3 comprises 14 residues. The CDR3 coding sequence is TGTGCCAGCGCAGCGCGAATTTCGAACACTGAAGCTTTCTTT. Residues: CASAARISNTEAFF. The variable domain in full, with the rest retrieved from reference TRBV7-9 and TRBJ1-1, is DTGVSQNPRHKITKRGQNVTFRCDPISEHNRLYWYRQTLGQGPEFLTYFQNEAQLEKSRLLSDRFSAERPKGSFSTLEIQRTEQGDSAMYLCASAARISNTEAFFGQGTRLTVV.

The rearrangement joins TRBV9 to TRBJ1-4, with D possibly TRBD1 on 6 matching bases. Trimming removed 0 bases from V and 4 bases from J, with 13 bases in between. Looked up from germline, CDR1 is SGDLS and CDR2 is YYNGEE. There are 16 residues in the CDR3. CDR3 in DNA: TGTGCCAGCAGCGTAGCCTCGGACAGACTTAATGAAAAACTGTTTTTT. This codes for CASSVASDRLNEKLFF.

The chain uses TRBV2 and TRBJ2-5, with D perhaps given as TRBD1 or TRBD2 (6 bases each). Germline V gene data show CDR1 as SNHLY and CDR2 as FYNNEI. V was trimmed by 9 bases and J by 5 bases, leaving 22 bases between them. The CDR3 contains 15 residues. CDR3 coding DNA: TGTGCCAGTCACCCTCCGGAGGGGGATTTGGAGACCCAGTACTTC. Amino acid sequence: CASHPPEGDLETQYF.

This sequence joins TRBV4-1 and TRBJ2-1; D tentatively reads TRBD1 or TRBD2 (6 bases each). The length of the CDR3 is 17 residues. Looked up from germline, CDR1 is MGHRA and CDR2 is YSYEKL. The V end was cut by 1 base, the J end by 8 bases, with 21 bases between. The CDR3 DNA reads TGCGCCAGCAGCCAAGTTACTGGGGGGCGCTTGGTCTATGAGCAGTTCTTC. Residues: CASSQVTGGRLVYEQFF.

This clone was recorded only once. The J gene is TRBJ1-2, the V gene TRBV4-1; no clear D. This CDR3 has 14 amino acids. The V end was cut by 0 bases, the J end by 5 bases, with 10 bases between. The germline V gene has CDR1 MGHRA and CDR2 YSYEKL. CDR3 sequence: CASSQENWGYGYTF. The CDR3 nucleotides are TGCGCCAGCAGCCAAGAGAACTGGGGTTATGGCTACACCTTC.

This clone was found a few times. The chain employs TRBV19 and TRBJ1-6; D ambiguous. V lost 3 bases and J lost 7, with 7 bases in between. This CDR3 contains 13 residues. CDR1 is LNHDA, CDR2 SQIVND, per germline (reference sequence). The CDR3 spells CASSISGNSPLHF. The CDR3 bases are TGTGCCAGTAGTATTTCGGGGAATTCACCCCTCCACTTT.